This is a list of T cell receptor beta chains from one sample in a study of T cell changes during pregnancy in multiple sclerosis. Using immunoSEQ multiplex PCR, the repertoire was profiled, and TCRdb retains in-frame clones only, with some absent. Of 40,000 to 50,000 clones listed, roughly nine tenths are singletons. Sequenced material: CD4+ T cells from peripheral blood mononuclear cells, taken in the second trimester of pregnancy. These receptors all come from a female donor in good health, enrolled as a control in a pregnancy study. Both conserved end residues are part of each CDR3. A D gene is named only where the DNA matches it firmly. The size of a clone is reported for some rows only, either as once, few or many, or as a class for expanded clones.

TRBV7-8	NA	few	TRBJ1-1	TGTGCCAGCAGTTCGGACTCCGCCGTGAACACTGAAGCTTTCTTT	CASSSDSAVNTEAFF
TRBV10-2	NA	NA	TRBJ1-3	TGCGCCAGCAGTGGATCTAATCCCGAACGCTCTGGAAACACCATATATTTT	CASSGSNPERSGNTIYF
TRBV11-3	TRBD1	NA	TRBJ2-2	TGTGCCAGCAGCCTGGACAGGGGGTGGTCCGGGGAGCTGTTTTTT	CASSLDRGWSGELFF
TRBV6-5	TRBD1	NA	TRBJ1-2	TGTGCCAGCGGACAGGGGAGGGACTATGGCTACACCTTC	CASGQGRDYGYTF
TRBV6-5	TRBD1	NA	TRBJ1-6	TGTGCCAGCAGTTACCCGGCAGGGGGTTCACCCCTCCACTTT	CASSYPAGGSPLHF
TRBV11-3	NA	NA	TRBJ1-2	TGTGCCAGCAGCTACACGACAGGAATATTCACCTTC	CASSYTTGIFTF
TRBV7-2	NA	NA	TRBJ1-2	TGTGCCAGCAGCTTAGAACTTCTGGGGGTAGGGGGTTGCACCTTC	CASSLELLGVGGCTF
TRBV19	TRBD1	NA	TRBJ1-1	TGTGCCACAGGGGGCAGGGGGAAGGGCACTGAAGCTTTCTTT	CATGGRGKGTEAFF
TRBV5-4	TRBD1	NA	TRBJ2-5	TGTGCCAGCAGCCCTGGGACAGGGGAGACCCAGTACTTC	CASSPGTGETQYF
TRBV5-1	NA	once	TRBJ2-7	TGCGCCAGCAGCTCTCTTGGAACCCAGGGCTACGAGCAGTACTTC	CASSSLGTQGYEQYF
TRBV7-6	TRBD1	NA	TRBJ2-5	TGTGCCACAGGGGGAATGCAAGAGACCCAGTACTTC	CATGGMQETQYF
TRBV7-9	NA	NA	TRBJ2-5	TGTGCCAGCAGCTTATCCCTCCAAGAGACCCAGTACTTC	CASSLSLQETQYF
TRBV7-3	NA	NA	TRBJ2-5	TGTGCCAGCAGCTTAAATGTGCGTGGGACCCAGTACTTC	CASSLNVRGTQYF
TRBV10-3	TRBD1	NA	TRBJ1-5	TGTGCCATCAGTGAGTCACAGGGGACTGGGCAGCCCCAGCATTTT	CAISESQGTGQPQHF
TRBV5-1	NA	few	TRBJ2-1	TGCGCCAGCAGCCGGGGTCAAACTAGGACCAGTGAGCAGTTCTTC	CASSRGQTRTSEQFF
TRBV2	NA	NA	TRBJ1-2	TGTGCCAGCACGGGTCAGGGATTCAACTATGGCTACACCTTC	CASTGQGFNYGYTF
TRBV5-6	NA	NA	TRBJ1-6	TGTGCCAGCAGCTTGTCGGGGTGGGATGATTCACCCCTCCACTTT	CASSLSGWDDSPLHF
TRBV30	NA	once	TRBJ1-5	TGTGCCTGGAGTCCGGGGATCAATCAGCCCCAGCATTTT	CAWSPGINQPQHF
TRBV6-1	TRBD1	once	TRBJ2-3	TGTGCCAGCAGTAGGGACAGGGTAAAAGATACGCAGTATTTT	CASSRDRVKDTQYF